The 6 T cell receptor beta chains listed next were all sequenced from one sample in a study of cytomegalovirus exposure and HLA in healthy donors. PCR used 60 Vbeta primers and 13 Jbeta primers. The data were produced by immunoSEQ multiplex PCR, yet TCRdb's version contains in-frame clones alone and is incomplete. The sample includes some 120,000 clones, roughly 80% of them seen just once. Material for sequencing was PBMCs. These receptors were collected from a man younger than 45 in good health and CMV-seropositive.

The chain joins TRBV7-6 to TRBJ2-2; no clear D. Trimming removed 3 bases from V and 1 base from J, with 12 bases in between. The germline gives CDR1 SGHVS, CDR2 FNYEAQ. The CDR3 spans 16 residues. CDR3 nucleotides: TGTGCCAGCAGCTTTAGTTATCGAAAGAACACCGGGGAGCTGTTTTTT. It is translated as CASSFSYRKNTGELFF.

The CDR3 loop is CASSRLTSVQETQYF. In DNA form, the CDR3 reads TGCGCCAGCAGCCGCCTGACTAGCGTCCAAGAGACCCAGTACTTC. The chain uses TRBV5-1 and TRBJ2-5, with 8 bases fitting TRBD2. Trimming at V came to 4 bases and at J to 1 base, leaving 6 bases not matched to a gene. Germline lookup yields CDR1 SGHRS and CDR2 YFSETQ. CDR3 length: 15 amino acids.

This clone occurred a few times. The CDR3 sequence is CASSLVGDGYTF. CDR3 coding DNA: TGCGCCAGCAGCTTGGTCGGAGATGGCTACACCTTC. This sequence joins TRBV5-1 and TRBJ1-2; D is unresolved. CDR3 length equals 12 residues. Trimming stripped 0 bases from V and 6 bases from J, with 6 bases between. Germline-derived CDR1 and CDR2 are SGHRS and YFSETQ.

This clone has just one count. V and J are TRBV18 and TRBJ2-7, with 7 nucleotides matching TRBD1. Germline CDR1 KGHSH, CDR2 LQKENI. This CDR3 is built from 14 residues. V trimming: 8 bases; J trimming: 4 bases; junction bases outside the gene matches: 11. This chain's CDR3 is CASAMGQRLYEQYF. The CDR3 DNA reads TGTGCCAGCGCCATGGGACAGAGGCTATACGAGCAGTACTTC.

The J gene is TRBJ1-6, the V gene TRBV6-1, with D unclear. In germline, CDR1 is MNHNS, CDR2 SASEGT. V lost 2 bases, J lost 13 bases, and 15 bases lay in between. The CDR3 totals 14 residues. CDR3 protein: CASSELNRVRPLHF. The CDR3 region has the DNA TGTGCCAGCAGTGAATTGAATCGGGTTAGGCCCCTCCACTTT.

The rearrangement uses TRBV5-1 and TRBJ2-3, with TRBD1 matching over 10 bases. CDR3 length equals 17 residues. The germline V gene has CDR1 SGHRS and CDR2 YFSETQ. V was clipped by 3 bases and J by 5 bases; unmatched bases: 12. The CDR3 protein is CASSSLRDRGAGDTQYF. The CDR3 DNA reads as TGCGCCAGCAGCTCACTCCGGGACAGGGGAGCTGGAGATACGCAGTATTTT.